The 21 T cell receptor beta chains listed next were all sequenced from one sample in a study of T-cell memory formation after mild COVID-19. TCRdb reprocessed the 5' RACE reads with MiXCR, giving one entry per CDR3 protein. Of tens of thousands of distinct CDR3 sequences in the sample, less than 8% were seen once. Source material: PBMCs or a T cell subset sorted from them (not recorded which). The receptors come from an adult who had mild COVID-19 (a few samples of this study predate the infection). Cell type and time point are not known.

In regard to this clonotype: Lacking the conserved final phenylalanine or tryptophan, this CDR3 likely reflects a read error. The CDR3 protein is CASSQGVGREAQYL. CDR3 nucleotides: TGCGCCAGCAGCCAAGGGGTAGGGAGGGAGGCCCAGTACTTA. V and J are TRBV4-3 and TRBJ2-5; the match to TRBD2 covers 7 bases. After removal of 1 base from V and 9 bases from J, the junction contained 8 bases not matched to a gene. This CDR3 contains 14 residues. Germline assignment: CDR1 LGHNA and CDR2 YSLEER.

This clonotype was seen a handful of times. The gene calls are TRBV5-1 and TRBJ2-7; 8 positions match TRBD2. The CDR3 has 15 amino acids. Per the germline V gene, CDR1 is SGHRS and CDR2 is YFSETQ. V lost 4 bases to trimming and J lost 2 bases; unmatched junction nucleotides: 8. Here the CDR3 reads CASSPGVSGTYEQYF. CDR3 coding DNA: TGCGCCAGCAGCCCGGGAGTTAGCGGGACCTACGAGCAGTACTTC.

V gene TRBV13 combines with J gene TRBJ2-2; 7 positions agree with TRBD2. The CDR3 runs 16 residues. The V and J ends lost 6 bases and 4 bases, in that order; junction bases with no gene match: 11. Germline V gene lookup returns CDR1 PRHDT and CDR2 FYEKMQ (reference sequence). The CDR3 loop reads CASSLPQAGATGELFF. The CDR3 nucleotides are TGTGCCAGCAGTCTACCCCAGGCGGGAGCCACCGGGGAGCTGTTTTTT.

Ten or more counts support this clonotype. CDR3 sequence reads: CASSPVEWDEKLFF. The DNA for the CDR3 is TGTGCCAGCAGCCCTGTGGAGTGGGATGAAAAACTGTTTTTT. This chain links TRBV7-8 with TRBJ1-4; D ambiguous. V was trimmed by 5 bases and J by 6 bases, leaving 13 bases between them. The CDR3 covers 14 residues. In germline, CDR1 is SGHVS, CDR2 FQNEAQ.

The gene calls are TRBV3-1 and TRBJ1-1, with TRBD1 as a possible D gene (5 bases). Germline lookup yields CDR1 LGHDT and CDR2 YNNKEL (reference sequence). Trimming pared 2 bases from V and 1 base from J, leaving 8 bases between. The CDR3 has 14 amino acids. The CDR3 DNA sequence: TGTGCCAGCAGCCAACCCCAGGGGAACACTGAAGCTTTCTTT. Protein sequence: CASSQPQGNTEAFF.

The sample holds a few counts of this clonotype. CDR3 residues: CASSLQGGPWNEQFF. In DNA form, the CDR3 reads TGTGCCAGCAGCCTCCAGGGAGGGCCTTGGAATGAGCAGTTCTTC. The chain has TRBV11-2 and TRBJ2-1; 7 bases are shared with TRBD2. J gave up 7 bases and V 5 bases, and 11 bases lay outside the gene matches. The CDR3 is 15 amino acids. CDR1 SGHAT and CDR2 FQNNGV come from the germline V gene.

This clonotype was detected many times. V and J are TRBV12-3 or TRBV12-4 and TRBJ2-1; 12 nucleotides align to TRBD2. This CDR3 is 15 amino acids long. J lost 8 bases, V lost 4 bases, and 6 bases had no gene match. The CDR3 coding sequence is TGTGCCAGCAGTTCCCTAGCGGGAGGGCCGCATGAGCAGTTCTTC. Translation: CASSSLAGGPHEQFF.

This clonotype was counted at least ten times. The chain joins TRBV11-1 to TRBJ2-7; 8 bases line up with TRBD1. The CDR3 is 13 amino acids. Germline values: CDR1 SGHAT, CDR2 FQDESV (reference sequence). The trim removed 5 bases at V and 3 bases at J, leaving 3 bases unmatched. CDR3 in amino acids: CASSPGQGYEQYF. The CDR3 nucleotides read TGTGCCAGCAGCCCCGGACAGGGCTACGAGCAGTACTTC.

The genes are TRBV5-1 and TRBJ2-2; 10 bases align to TRBD1. Germline-derived CDR1 and CDR2 are SGHRS and YFSETQ. This CDR3 has 14 amino acids. With V trimmed by 4 bases and J by 8 bases, 5 bases remained unmatched. CDR3 loop: CASSPGQGYGELFF. The CDR3 DNA follows: TGCGCCAGCAGCCCGGGACAGGGGTATGGGGAGCTGTTTTTT.

As regards this clonotype: It may be a read error: a sequence one base away is much more abundant. The rearrangement uses TRBV20-1 and TRBJ2-5; D not certain. CDR1 is DFQATT, CDR2 SNEGSKA, per germline (reference sequence). This CDR3 is built from 11 residues. Trimming left V 3 bases short and J 5 bases short, with 7 bases between. The CDR3 is CSASPRETQYF. CDR3 sequence (DNA): TGCAGTGCTAGCCCCCGCGAGACCCAGTACTTC.

This clonotype has at least ten counts. The genes are TRBV25-1 and TRBJ1-4; D is unclear. The CDR3 is made up of 15 amino acids. Looked up from germline, CDR1 is MGHDK and CDR2 is SYGVNS. V was trimmed by 5 bases and J by 1 base, leaving 11 bases between them. CDR3 in DNA: TGTGCCAGCAGTCAAAGGACGGGAACTAATGAAAAACTGTTTTTT. This translates into CASSQRTGTNEKLFF. Complete variable domain (other parts from reference TRBV25-1 and TRBJ1-4): EADIYQTPRYLVIGTGKKITLECSQTMGHDKMYWYQQDPGMELHLIHYSYGVNSTEKGDLSSESTVSRIRTEHFPLTLESARPSHTSQYLCASSQRTGTNEKLFFGSGTQLSVL.

In its sample, this clonotype was seen many times. The rearrangement uses TRBV25-1 and TRBJ2-5; D perhaps matches TRBD2 (5 bases). The V end was cut by 1 base, the J end by 8 bases, with 17 bases between. Germline V gene sequence: CDR1 MGHDK, CDR2 SYGVNS. CDR3 length equals 15 residues. Here the CDR3 reads CASSELRARVITQYF. CDR3 nucleotides: TGTGCCAGCAGTGAATTGAGGGCACGGGTGATCACCCAGTACTTC.

The gene calls are TRBV12-3 or TRBV12-4 and TRBJ1-2; 7 bases line up with TRBD1. The V gene end was trimmed by 6 bases and the J gene end by 4 bases; junction bases not matched to a gene: 14. CDR3 length equals 16 residues. CDR3 sequence (DNA): TGTGCCAGCAGGCCCGACCGGGACAGCAGTTCCTATGGCTACACCTTC. This encodes CASRPDRDSSSYGYTF.

This clonotype has ten or more counts. CDR3 sequence reads: CASSQRSYGYTF. DNA of the CDR3: TGTGCCAGCAGCCAACGCAGCTATGGCTACACCTTC. V and J are TRBV7-8 and TRBJ1-2; D is uncertain. Germline values: CDR1 SGHVS, CDR2 FQNEAQ. The germline V and J ends were trimmed by 5 bases and 4 bases, with 8 bases remaining between them. The CDR3 sequence is 12 residues long.

Ten or more counts support this clonotype. This chain links TRBV21-1 with TRBJ2-3; the DNA was not used to check the table's D call, TRBD1. TRBV21-1 corresponds to a pseudogene. The CDR3 has 19 amino acids. The CDR3 DNA reads TGTGCCAGCAGCAAAGTGCTCCGGGACAGCACAAACCGCACAGATACGCAGTATTTT. Amino acid sequence: CASSKVLRDSTNRTDTQYF.

This clonotype was counted many times. The chain combines TRBV29-1 with TRBJ2-3, with a weak D call TRBD2 (6 bases). CDR1 is SQVTM, CDR2 ANQGSEA, per germline. CDR3 length: 16 amino acids. Trimming took off 3 bases at V and 4 bases at J, with 20 bases between the two ends. The CDR3 nucleotides read TGCAGCGTTGATACCGTTGCTAGCGTGGGGGCAGATACGCAGTATTTT. Translating gives CSVDTVASVGADTQYF.

Many counts were recorded for this clonotype. This chain connects TRBV12-3 or TRBV12-4 to TRBJ2-4, with a possible D match to TRBD2 (5 bases). This CDR3 is 14 amino acids long. V was pared by 3 bases and J by 5 bases, with 11 bases between. The CDR3 sequence: CASSFGVAQNIQYF. The CDR3 coding sequence is TGTGCCAGCAGTTTCGGGGTTGCCCAAAACATTCAGTACTTC.

At least ten counts were recorded for this clonotype. The genes are TRBV15 and TRBJ1-5; D not certain. V was trimmed by 2 bases and J by 0 bases, leaving 11 bases between them. Germline CDR1 LNHNV, CDR2 YYDKDF (reference sequence). The CDR3 totals 16 residues. The CDR3 loop reads CATSRHPGDSNQPQHF. CDR3 nucleotides: TGTGCCACCAGCAGACACCCCGGGGATAGCAATCAGCCCCAGCATTTT.

This clonotype has a count of ten or more. This sequence joins TRBV10-3 and TRBJ2-1, with TRBD2 as a possible D gene (5 bases). The germline gives CDR1 ENHRY, CDR2 SYGVKD. The CDR3 contains 11 residues. V lost 6 bases, J lost 9 bases, and 9 bases lay in between. The DNA for the CDR3 is TGTGCCATCAGGGAGGCAGCTGAGCAGTTCTTC. Translated, it gives CAIREAAEQFF.

This clonotype has a handful of counts. This chain uses TRBV7-6 with TRBJ2-3, with D unresolved. The CDR3 runs to 18 residues. Trimming took off 5 bases at V and 0 bases at J, with 21 bases between the two ends. CDR1 and CDR2 (germline): SGHVS, FNYEAQ. The CDR3 loop is CASSVRAASATSTDTQYF. CDR3 nucleotide sequence: TGTGCCAGCAGCGTCCGGGCGGCCAGCGCGACTAGCACAGATACGCAGTATTTT.

This clonotype was observed many times. This CDR3 is CASSLSHDEQYF. The DNA for the CDR3 is TGTGCCAGCAGCTTGTCCCACGACGAGCAGTACTTC. This sequence joins TRBV7-9 and TRBJ2-7; D remains ambiguous. V was shortened by 3 bases and J by 5 bases, with 8 bases between the two germline ends. This CDR3 is built from 12 residues. Germline assignment: CDR1 SEHNR and CDR2 FQNEAQ (reference sequence).